A single sample is the source of the 2 T cell receptor beta chains below, sequenced in a study of identical twins. In TCRdb, the 5' RACE reads were re-called with MiXCR into one record per CDR3 protein. The sample consists of approximately 190,000 distinct CDR3 sequences, approximately 15% of them appearing once. A further study also used this sample, focusing on T cells expressing NK-cell markers.

Sequencing was carried out using CD8+ T cells sorted from blood. The receptors were gathered from a woman aged 18-29 years in good health.

V is TRBV6-1 and J is TRBJ2-1; D might be TRBD2 (6 bases). The V end was cut by 5 bases, the J end by 10 bases, with 18 bases between. From germline, CDR1 is MNHNS and CDR2 SASEGT. The CDR3 has 14 amino acids. CDR3 nucleotides: TGTGCCAGCAGTCTTGGACTGGGGGACTGGGAGCAGTTCTTC. It is translated as CASSLGLGDWEQFF.

J is TRBJ2-3 and V is TRBV7-8, with 11 bases aligning to TRBD2. There are 17 residues in the CDR3. J lost 3 bases, V lost 1 base, and 6 bases had no gene match. Per the germline V gene, CDR1 is SGHVS and CDR2 is FQNEAQ. This CDR3 is CASSLEGLAGLTDTQYF. CDR3 nucleotide sequence: TGTGCCAGCAGCTTAGAAGGACTAGCGGGCCTTACAGATACGCAGTATTTT.